The 7 T cell receptor beta chains below were found in one sample sequenced in a study of beta chain features in type 1 diabetes. Study conclusions and caveats: In every one of the four CD4+ subsets, TCRB CDR3s were moderately but significantly shorter in Type 1 diabetes patients.

What these receptors recognize is not known. The authors reverse transcribed all of the isolated RNA, so sequencing captured expressed TCRB transcripts. The protocol was immunoSEQ multiplex PCR, while the TCRdb copy is restricted to in-frame clones and leaves out a portion. The sample records 600,000 to 700,000 clones, roughly 12% being singletons. The sample consisted of naive CD4+ T cells from blood. The receptors originated from a man under 40 with type 1 diabetes.

The V and J genes are TRBV29-1 and TRBJ1-5; 7 bases agree with TRBD1. CDR1 and CDR2 (germline): SQVTM, ANQGSEA. The CDR3 is 13 residues long. Germline trimming cut 4 bases from V and 5 bases from J; bases unmatched to any gene: 5. The CDR3 sequence: CSVATGRYQPQHF. The DNA of the CDR3 is TGCAGCGTTGCGACAGGGCGATATCAGCCCCAGCATTTT. The complete variable domain, with remaining parts taken from reference TRBV29-1 and TRBJ1-5, reads SAVISQKPSRDICQRGTSLTIQCQVDSQVTMMFWYRQQPGQSLTLIATANQGSEATYESGFVIDKFPISRPNLTFSTLTVSNMSPEDSSIYLCSVATGRYQPQHFGDGTRLSIL.

This chain connects TRBV9 to TRBJ1-3; D call uncertain. The CDR3 length is 16 residues. Germline CDR1 SGDLS, CDR2 YYNGEE. V lost 0 bases to trimming and J lost 0 bases, with 10 bases between them. CDR3 coding DNA: TGTGCCAGCAGCGTAGCAGGACGGTACTCTGGAAACACCATATATTTT. Its translation: CASSVAGRYSGNTIYF.

The chain combines TRBV5-4 with TRBJ2-1; D remains unclear. This CDR3 is 15 amino acids long. The germline gives CDR1 SGHNT, CDR2 YYREEE (reference sequence). The V end lost 0 bases, the J end lost 1 base, and 8 bases lay between the germline ends. The CDR3 is CASSLDQESYNEQFF. The CDR3, as DNA: TGTGCCAGCAGCTTGGATCAGGAATCCTACAATGAGCAGTTCTTC.

This rearrangement joins TRBV14 to TRBJ2-3; D is undetermined. Germline V gene lookup returns CDR1 SGHDN and CDR2 FVKESK. Deletions cut 0 bases from V and 4 bases from J, with 14 bases between. The CDR3 has 16 residues. The CDR3 bases are TGTGCCAGCAGCCAAGACTTAGGAAGGTTTCCAGATACGCAGTATTTT. Its translation is CASSQDLGRFPDTQYF.

This clone was seen only a few times. The chain combines TRBV19 with TRBJ2-1; 10 nucleotides line up with TRBD2. With V trimmed by 1 base and J by 6 bases, 15 bases remained unmatched. This CDR3 comprises 19 residues. The germline V gene has CDR1 LNHDA and CDR2 SQIVND (reference sequence). CDR3 in DNA: TGTGCCAGTAGTATAGTCCCTCCCAGGACTAGCGGTAGAGTCAATGAGCAGTTCTTC. This encodes CASSIVPPRTSGRVNEQFF.

This clone was detected only a few times. The chain carries TRBV21-1 and TRBJ2-1; the table's D call of TRBD1 was not tested on the DNA. TRBV21-1 is a documented pseudogene. The CDR3 is 14 amino acids. The CDR3 DNA sequence: TGTGCCAGCAAGGCGGTCCCAGGGGGCGCTGAGCAGTTCTTC. This codes for CASKAVPGGAEQFF.

The chain has TRBV30 and TRBJ1-2; a possible D gene is TRBD1 (5 bases). CDR1 is GTSNPN and CDR2 is SVGIG in the germline V gene (reference sequence). Trimming removed 0 bases from V and 6 bases from J, with 11 bases in between. This CDR3 is built from 13 residues. The CDR3 sequence is CAWSVQGIDGYTF. The CDR3 nucleotides read TGTGCCTGGAGTGTCCAGGGTATCGATGGCTACACCTTC.